This T cell receptor beta chain stems from a study of long-term antiretroviral therapy in people with HIV. Study results and caveats: Participants lacked recorded data on ART adherence, viral resistance or therapy changes.

Treatment of all HIV participants took place in the United States. Turning to this clone: The antigen is undetermined.

Trimming pared 3 bases from V and 6 bases from J, leaving 13 bases between. This CDR3 is built from 13 residues. Germline loops: CDR1 SGHRS, CDR2 YFSETQ. With survey level as its setting, the immunoSEQ assay was v3.0. This table comes from immunoSEQ multiplex PCR, and its TCRdb copy is limited to in-frame clones, with some not included. The sample holds around 22,000 clones; roughly 95% are singletons and the top ten take roughly 2.4%. The chain couples TRBV5-1 to TRBJ2-7, with D unresolved. The TCR originated in a woman aged 45 to 65 with HIV. Source: unsorted PBMCs, taken roughly 5.1 years after starting antiretroviral therapy. The CDR3 loop is CASSSSSQFEQYF. The DNA for the CDR3 is TGCGCCAGCAGCTCCTCGTCCCAGTTCGAGCAGTACTTC.